The 13 T cell receptor beta chains below come from one sample, sequenced in a study of cytotoxic CD8 clonotypes in ibrutinib-treated CLL. The method was immunoSEQ multiplex PCR; TCRdb's version includes in-frame clones alone and lacks a portion of them. The table has roughly 54,000 clones, 50% to 65% seen once. The sample in question was PBMCs, obtained after 24 months of ibrutinib treatment. The receptor set was obtained from a human donor with chronic lymphocytic leukemia.

J is TRBJ2-5 and V is TRBV7-9, with TRBD1 matching over 7 bases. Germline V gene lookup returns CDR1 SEHNR and CDR2 FQNEAQ (reference sequence). J lost 5 bases, V lost 1 base, and 4 bases had no gene match. The CDR3 is 14 residues long. CDR3 nucleotide sequence: TGTGCCAGCAGCTTAGAGGGGGCCTGGGAGACCCAGTACTTC. It translates to CASSLEGAWETQYF.

The J gene is TRBJ1-2, the V gene TRBV7-8, with TRBD1 matching 8 bases. Trimming took 5 bases from V and 0 from J; bases not matched to a gene: 11. Looked up from germline, CDR1 is SGHVS and CDR2 is FQNEAQ. The CDR3 has 17 residues. CDR3 loop: CASSPGGTGYPNYGYTF. The CDR3 DNA sequence: TGTGCCAGCAGCCCAGGCGGGACAGGATACCCTAACTATGGCTACACCTTC. Looking up the rest from reference TRBV7-8 and TRBJ1-2 gives the full variable domain: GAGVSQSPRYKVAKRGQDVALRCDPISGHVSLFWYQQALGQGPEFLTYFQNEAQLDKSGLPSDRFFAERPEGSVSTLKIQRTQQEDSAVYLCASSPGGTGYPNYGYTFGSGTRLTVV.

This clone turned up a few times. The CDR3 coding sequence is TGTGCCAGCAGCCAATCGGGCTATGGCTACACCTTC. It yields the protein CASSQSGYGYTF. The gene calls are TRBV7-9 and TRBJ1-2, with D unclear. The V end was cut by 5 bases, the J end by 4 bases, with 8 bases between. The CDR3 sequence is 12 residues long. Germline-derived CDR1 and CDR2 are SEHNR and FQNEAQ (reference sequence).

This clone was seen a few times. The V and J genes are TRBV19 and TRBJ1-5; D not resolved. Trimming left V 3 bases short and J 7 bases short, with 7 bases between. Germline CDR1 LNHDA, CDR2 SQIVND (reference sequence). This CDR3 comprises 12 residues. The CDR3 nucleotides read TGTGCCAGTAGTATGGTCCAGCAGCCCCAGCATTTT. Protein: CASSMVQQPQHF.

The chain uses TRBV5-1 and TRBJ2-6, with D perhaps TRBD2 (5 bases). Germline V gives CDR1 SGHRS, CDR2 YFSETQ. The V end lost 2 bases, the J end lost 2 bases, and 20 bases lay between the germline ends. This CDR3 region has 19 residues. The CDR3 loop is CASSLRRIDARTGANVLTF. Here the CDR3 DNA reads TGCGCCAGCAGCTTACGGAGGATTGATGCCAGGACTGGGGCCAACGTCCTGACTTTC.

The V call is TRBV11-2, the J call TRBJ2-5; the D call may be TRBD1 or TRBD2 (5 bases each). CDR1 is SGHAT, CDR2 FQNNGV, per germline. This CDR3 is 15 amino acids long. The germline V and J ends were trimmed by 4 bases and 4 bases, with 16 bases remaining between them. This CDR3 reads CASSSDRGRGETQYF. The CDR3 nucleotides read TGTGCCAGCAGCTCGGACCGGGGACGGGGAGAGACCCAGTACTTC.

The V call is TRBV27, the J call TRBJ1-1; D call uncertain. V was pared by 5 bases and J by 1 base, with 17 bases between. Germline V gene lookup returns CDR1 MNHEY and CDR2 SMNVEV (reference sequence). CDR3 length: 16 residues. The CDR3 DNA is TGTGCCAGCAGTCCCTTTCGGCGGGGAGGGAACACTGAAGCTTTCTTT. This encodes CASSPFRRGGNTEAFF.

V is TRBV11-3 and J is TRBJ2-7, with unresolved D. Germline V gives CDR1 SGHNT, CDR2 YENEEA. The CDR3 extends over 12 amino acids. Trimming left V 3 bases short and J 5 bases short, with 8 bases between. The CDR3 region has the DNA TGTGCCAGCAGCTTTGGTTTGGACGAGCAGTACTTC. Protein sequence: CASSFGLDEQYF.

This clone was found once. The chain employs TRBV5-1 and TRBJ2-7, with D perhaps matching TRBD1 (5 bases). This CDR3 has 14 residues. The germline V gene has CDR1 SGHRS and CDR2 YFSETQ. The V end was cut by 4 bases, the J end by 3 bases, with 14 bases between. CDR3 sequence reads: CASSPGRESYEQYF. The DNA of the CDR3 is TGCGCCAGCAGCCCAGGCAGGGAAAGCTACGAGCAGTACTTC.

The V call is TRBV11-3, the J call TRBJ2-2; D might be TRBD1 (6 bases). Looked up from germline, CDR1 is SGHNT and CDR2 is YENEEA. The CDR3 is 15 residues long. Deletions cut 3 bases from V and 1 base from J, with 9 bases between. The CDR3 DNA reads as TGTGCCAGCAGCTTGACAGGAATGAACACCGGGGAGCTGTTTTTT. Its protein is CASSLTGMNTGELFF.

The chain has TRBV9 and TRBJ2-1; 13 bases fit TRBD2. The junction had 8 bases not matched to a gene; V was cut back by 4 bases and J by 7 bases. The CDR3 runs 16 residues. Per the germline V gene, CDR1 is SGDLS and CDR2 is YYNGEE. The CDR3: CASSLTSGGVKNEQFF. The CDR3 nucleotides read TGTGCCAGCAGCCTTACTAGCGGGGGGGTGAAGAATGAGCAGTTCTTC.

This clone was seen more than once but under ten times. The chain is built from TRBV29-1 and TRBJ1-3; D is uncertain. This CDR3 is built from 12 residues. V lost 3 bases to trimming and J lost 4 bases, with 7 bases between them. Per the germline V gene, CDR1 is SQVTM and CDR2 is ANQGSEA. The CDR3 reads CSVEVFGNTIYF. The CDR3 DNA reads as TGCAGCGTTGAGGTATTCGGAAACACCATATATTTT.

The chain employs TRBV11-2 and TRBJ1-3; D ambiguous. V shed 0 bases and J shed 9 bases, with 9 bases lying between them. CDR1 is SGHAT, CDR2 FQNNGV, per germline. The CDR3 sequence is 13 residues long. The DNA for the CDR3 is TGTGCCAGCAGCTTAGACCGTAGCGGCACCATATATTTT. It codes for CASSLDRSGTIYF.